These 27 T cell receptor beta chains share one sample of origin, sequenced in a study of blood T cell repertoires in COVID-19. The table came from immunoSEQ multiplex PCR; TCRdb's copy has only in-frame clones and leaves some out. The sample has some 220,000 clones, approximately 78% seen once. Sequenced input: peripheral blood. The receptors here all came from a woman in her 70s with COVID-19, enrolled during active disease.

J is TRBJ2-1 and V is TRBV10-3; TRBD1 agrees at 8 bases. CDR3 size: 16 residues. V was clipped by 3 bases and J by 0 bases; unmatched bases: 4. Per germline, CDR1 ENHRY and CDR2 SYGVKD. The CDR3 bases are TGTGCCATCAGTGACAGGGGGCGAAGCTCCTACAATGAGCAGTTCTTC. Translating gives CAISDRGRSSYNEQFF.

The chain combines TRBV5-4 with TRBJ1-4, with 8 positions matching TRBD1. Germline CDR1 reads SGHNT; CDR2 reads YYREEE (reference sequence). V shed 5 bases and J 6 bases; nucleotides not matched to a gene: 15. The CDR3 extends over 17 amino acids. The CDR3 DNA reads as TGTGCCAGCAGTCTACGTAGACAGGGGTGGGGTGATGAAAAACTGTTTTTT. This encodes CASSLRRQGWGDEKLFF.

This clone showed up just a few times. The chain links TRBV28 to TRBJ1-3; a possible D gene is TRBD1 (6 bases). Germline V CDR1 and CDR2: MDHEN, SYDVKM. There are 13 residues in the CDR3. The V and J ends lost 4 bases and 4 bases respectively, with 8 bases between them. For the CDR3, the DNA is TGTGCCAGCAGTTCAGGGGCGGGAAACACCATATATTTT. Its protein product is CASSSGAGNTIYF.

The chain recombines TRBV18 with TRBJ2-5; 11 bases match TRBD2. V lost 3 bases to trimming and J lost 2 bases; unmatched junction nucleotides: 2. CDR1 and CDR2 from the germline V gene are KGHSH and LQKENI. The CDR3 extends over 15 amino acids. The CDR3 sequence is CASSPLAGGQETQYF. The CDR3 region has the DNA TGTGCCAGCTCACCGCTAGCGGGAGGACAAGAGACCCAGTACTTC.

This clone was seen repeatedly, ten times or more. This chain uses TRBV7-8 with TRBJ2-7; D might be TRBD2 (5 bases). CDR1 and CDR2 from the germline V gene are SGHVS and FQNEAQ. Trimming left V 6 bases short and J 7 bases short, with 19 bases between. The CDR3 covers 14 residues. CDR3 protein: CASRAGRENAEQYF. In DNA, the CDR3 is TGTGCCAGCAGGGCGGGCCGCGAGAATGCTGAGCAGTACTTC. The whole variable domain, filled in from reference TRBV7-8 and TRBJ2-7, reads GAGVSQSPRYKVAKRGQDVALRCDPISGHVSLFWYQQALGQGPEFLTYFQNEAQLDKSGLPSDRFFAERPEGSVSTLKIQRTQQEDSAVYLCASRAGRENAEQYFGPGTRLTVT.

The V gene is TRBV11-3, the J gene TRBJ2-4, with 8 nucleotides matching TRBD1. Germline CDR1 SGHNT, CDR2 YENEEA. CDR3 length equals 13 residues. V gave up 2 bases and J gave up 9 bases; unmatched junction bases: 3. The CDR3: CASSLYRGSIQYF. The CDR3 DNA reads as TGTGCCAGCAGCTTATACAGGGGGAGCATTCAGTACTTC.

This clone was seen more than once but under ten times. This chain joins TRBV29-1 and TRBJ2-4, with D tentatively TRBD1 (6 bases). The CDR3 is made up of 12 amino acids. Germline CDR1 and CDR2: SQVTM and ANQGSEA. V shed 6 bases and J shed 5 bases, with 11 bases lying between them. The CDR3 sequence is CSVQGGQNIQYF. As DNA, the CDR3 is TGCAGCGTACAGGGTGGGCAAAACATTCAGTACTTC.

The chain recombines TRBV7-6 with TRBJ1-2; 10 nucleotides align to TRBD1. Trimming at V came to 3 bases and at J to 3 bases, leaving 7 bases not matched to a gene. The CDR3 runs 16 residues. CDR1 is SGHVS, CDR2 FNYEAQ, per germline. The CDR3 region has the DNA TGTGCCAGCAGCTTCGGGACAGGGGTATCGGACTATGGCTACACCTTC. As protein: CASSFGTGVSDYGYTF.

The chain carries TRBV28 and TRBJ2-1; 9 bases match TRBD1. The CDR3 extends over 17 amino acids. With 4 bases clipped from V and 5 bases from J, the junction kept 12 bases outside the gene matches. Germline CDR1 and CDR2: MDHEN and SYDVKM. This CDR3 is CASSSPAADRGDNEQFF. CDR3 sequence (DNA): TGTGCCAGCAGTTCTCCCGCCGCCGACAGGGGGGACAATGAGCAGTTCTTC. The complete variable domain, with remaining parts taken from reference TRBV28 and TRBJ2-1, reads DVKVTQSSRYLVKRTGEKVFLECVQDMDHENMFWYRQDPGLGLRLIYFSYDVKMKEKGDIPEGYSVSREKKERFSLILESASTNQTSMYLCASSSPAADRGDNEQFFGPGTRLTVL.

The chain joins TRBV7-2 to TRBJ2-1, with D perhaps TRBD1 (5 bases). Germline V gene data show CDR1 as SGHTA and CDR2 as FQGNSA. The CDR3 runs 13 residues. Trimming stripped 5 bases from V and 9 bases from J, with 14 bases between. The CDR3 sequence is CASSDGQIAEQFF. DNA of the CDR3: TGTGCCAGCAGCGATGGACAAATCGCTGAGCAGTTCTTC.

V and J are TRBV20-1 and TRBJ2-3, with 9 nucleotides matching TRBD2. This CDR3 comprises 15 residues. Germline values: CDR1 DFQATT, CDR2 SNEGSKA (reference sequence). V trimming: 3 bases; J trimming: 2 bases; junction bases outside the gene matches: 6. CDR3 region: CSASIAGDNTDTQYF. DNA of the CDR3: TGCAGTGCTAGTATAGCGGGAGACAACACAGATACGCAGTATTTT.

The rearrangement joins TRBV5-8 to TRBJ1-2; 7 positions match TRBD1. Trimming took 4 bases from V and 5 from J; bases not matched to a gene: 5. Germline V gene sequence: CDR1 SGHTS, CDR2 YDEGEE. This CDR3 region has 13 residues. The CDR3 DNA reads TGTGCCAGCAGCCCGGACAGGAAATATGGCTACACCTTC. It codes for CASSPDRKYGYTF.

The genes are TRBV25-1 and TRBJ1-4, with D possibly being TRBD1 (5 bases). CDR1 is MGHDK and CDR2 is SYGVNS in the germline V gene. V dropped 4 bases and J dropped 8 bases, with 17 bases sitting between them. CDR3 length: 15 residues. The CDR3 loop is CASSGGQGWYEKLFF. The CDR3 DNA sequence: TGTGCCAGCAGTGGAGGTCAGGGATGGTACGAAAAACTGTTTTTT.

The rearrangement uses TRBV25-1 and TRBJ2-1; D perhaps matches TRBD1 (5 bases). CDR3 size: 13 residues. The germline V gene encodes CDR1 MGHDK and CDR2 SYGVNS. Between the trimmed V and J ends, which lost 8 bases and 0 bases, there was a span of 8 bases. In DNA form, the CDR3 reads TGTGCCAGCCAAGACAGCTCCTACAATGAGCAGTTCTTC. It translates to CASQDSSYNEQFF.

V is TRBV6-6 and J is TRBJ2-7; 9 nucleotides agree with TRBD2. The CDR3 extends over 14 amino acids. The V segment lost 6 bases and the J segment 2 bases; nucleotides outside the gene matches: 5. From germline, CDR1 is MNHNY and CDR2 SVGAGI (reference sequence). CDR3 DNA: TGTGCCAGCAGATCTAGCGGGACCACCTACGAGCAGTACTTC. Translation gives CASRSSGTTYEQYF.

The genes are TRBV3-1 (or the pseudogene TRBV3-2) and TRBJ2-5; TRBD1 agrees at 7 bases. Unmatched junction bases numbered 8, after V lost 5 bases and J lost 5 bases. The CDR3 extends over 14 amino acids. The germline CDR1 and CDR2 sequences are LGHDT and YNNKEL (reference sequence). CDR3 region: CASSLRGRKETQYF. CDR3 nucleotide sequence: TGTGCCAGCAGCTTAAGGGGGCGCAAGGAGACCCAGTACTTC.

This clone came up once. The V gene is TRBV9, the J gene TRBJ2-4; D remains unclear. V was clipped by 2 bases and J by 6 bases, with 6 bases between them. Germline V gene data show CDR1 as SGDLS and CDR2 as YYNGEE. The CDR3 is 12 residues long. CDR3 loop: CASSVTGNIQYF. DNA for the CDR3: TGTGCCAGCAGCGTGACTGGAAACATTCAGTACTTC. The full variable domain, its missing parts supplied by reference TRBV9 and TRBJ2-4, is DSGVTQTPKHLITATGQRVTLRCSPRSGDLSVYWYQQSLDQGLQFLIQYYNGEERAKGNILERFSAQQFPDLHSELNLSSLELGDSALYFCASSVTGNIQYFGAGTRLSVL.

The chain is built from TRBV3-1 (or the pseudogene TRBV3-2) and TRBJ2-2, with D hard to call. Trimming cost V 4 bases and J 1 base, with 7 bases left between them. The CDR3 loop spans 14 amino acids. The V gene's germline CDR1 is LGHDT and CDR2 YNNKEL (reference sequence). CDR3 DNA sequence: TGTGCCAGCAGCCTCGTCCGGAACACCGGGGAGCTGTTTTTT. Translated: CASSLVRNTGELFF.

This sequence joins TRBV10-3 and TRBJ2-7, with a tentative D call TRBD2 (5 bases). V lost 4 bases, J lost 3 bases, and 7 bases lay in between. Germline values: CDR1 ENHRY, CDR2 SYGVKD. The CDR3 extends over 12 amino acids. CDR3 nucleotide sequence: TGTGCCATCAGTGTCGAGGGCTACGAGCAGTACTTC. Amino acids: CAISVEGYEQYF.

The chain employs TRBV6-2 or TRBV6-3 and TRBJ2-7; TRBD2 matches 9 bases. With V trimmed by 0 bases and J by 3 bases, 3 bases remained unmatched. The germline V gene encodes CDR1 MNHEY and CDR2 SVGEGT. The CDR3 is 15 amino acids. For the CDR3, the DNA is TGTGCCAGCAGTTACTCGGGTAGCGGGAGCTACGAGCAGTACTTC. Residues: CASSYSGSGSYEQYF.

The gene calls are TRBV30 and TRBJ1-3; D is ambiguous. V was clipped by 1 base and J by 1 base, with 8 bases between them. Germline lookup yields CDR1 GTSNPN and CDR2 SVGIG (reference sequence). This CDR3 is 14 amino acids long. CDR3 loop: CAWSGGGSGNTIYF. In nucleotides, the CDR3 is TGTGCCTGGAGTGGAGGAGGGTCTGGAAACACCATATATTTT.

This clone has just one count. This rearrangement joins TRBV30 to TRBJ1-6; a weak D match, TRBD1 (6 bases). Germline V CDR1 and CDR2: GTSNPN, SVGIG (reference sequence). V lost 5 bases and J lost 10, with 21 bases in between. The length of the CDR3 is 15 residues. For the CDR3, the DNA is TGTGCCTGGTCATCGGTGGGCAGGGGCGACTCACCCCTCCACTTT. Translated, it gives CAWSSVGRGDSPLHF.

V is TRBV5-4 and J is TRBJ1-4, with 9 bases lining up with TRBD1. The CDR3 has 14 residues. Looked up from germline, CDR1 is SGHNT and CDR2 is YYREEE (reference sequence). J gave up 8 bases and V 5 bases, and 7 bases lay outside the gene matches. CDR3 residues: CASSNRQGGEKLFF. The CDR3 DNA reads TGTGCCAGCAGTAACCGACAGGGGGGGGAAAAACTGTTTTTT. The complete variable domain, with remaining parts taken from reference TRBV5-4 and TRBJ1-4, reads ETGVTQSPTHLIKTRGQQVTLRCSSQSGHNTVSWYQQALGQGPQFIFQYYREEENGRGNFPPRFSGLQFPNYSSELNVNALELDDSALYLCASSNRQGGEKLFFGSGTQLSVL.

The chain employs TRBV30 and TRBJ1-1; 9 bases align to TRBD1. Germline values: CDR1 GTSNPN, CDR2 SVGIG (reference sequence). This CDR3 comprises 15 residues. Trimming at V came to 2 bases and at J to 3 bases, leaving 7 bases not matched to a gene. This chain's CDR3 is CAWSTGGNGDTEAFF. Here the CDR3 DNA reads TGTGCCTGGAGTACAGGGGGCAATGGGGACACTGAAGCTTTCTTT.

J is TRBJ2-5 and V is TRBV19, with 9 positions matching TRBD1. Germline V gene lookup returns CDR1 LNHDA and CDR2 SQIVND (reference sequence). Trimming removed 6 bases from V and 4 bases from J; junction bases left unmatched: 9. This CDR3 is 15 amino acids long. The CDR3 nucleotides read TGTGCCAGTAGCCGGGACAGGGCAAGAGGAGAGACCCAGTACTTC. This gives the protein CASSRDRARGETQYF.

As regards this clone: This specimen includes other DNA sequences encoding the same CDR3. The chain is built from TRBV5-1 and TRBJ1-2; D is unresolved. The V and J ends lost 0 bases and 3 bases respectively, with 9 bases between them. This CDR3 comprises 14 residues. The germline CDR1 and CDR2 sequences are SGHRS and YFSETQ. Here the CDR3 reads CASSLDGGDYGYTF. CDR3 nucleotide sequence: TGCGCCAGCAGCTTGGACGGCGGAGACTATGGCTACACCTTC.

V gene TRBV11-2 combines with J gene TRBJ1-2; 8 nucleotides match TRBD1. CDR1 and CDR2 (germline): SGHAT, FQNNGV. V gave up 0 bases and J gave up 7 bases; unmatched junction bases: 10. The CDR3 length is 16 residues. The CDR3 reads CASSLDRAGGATGYTF. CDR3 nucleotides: TGTGCCAGCAGCTTAGATCGGGCAGGGGGCGCGACTGGCTACACCTTC.